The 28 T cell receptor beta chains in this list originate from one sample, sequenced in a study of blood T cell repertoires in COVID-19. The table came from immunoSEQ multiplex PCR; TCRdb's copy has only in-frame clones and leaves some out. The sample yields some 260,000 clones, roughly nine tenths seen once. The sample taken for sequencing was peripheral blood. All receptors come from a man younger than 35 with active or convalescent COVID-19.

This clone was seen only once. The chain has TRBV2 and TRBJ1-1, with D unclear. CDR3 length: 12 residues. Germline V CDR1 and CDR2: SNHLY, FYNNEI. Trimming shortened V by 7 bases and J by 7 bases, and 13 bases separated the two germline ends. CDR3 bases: TGTGCCAGCATCAAGGAGATTGGTGAAGCTTTCTTT. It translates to CASIKEIGEAFF.

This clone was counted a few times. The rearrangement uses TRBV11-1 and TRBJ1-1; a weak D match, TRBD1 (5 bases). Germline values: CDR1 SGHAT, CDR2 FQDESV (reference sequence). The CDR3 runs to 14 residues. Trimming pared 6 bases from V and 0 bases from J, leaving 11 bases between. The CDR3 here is CASRKGVMNTEAFF. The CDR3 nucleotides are TGTGCCAGCAGAAAAGGGGTAATGAACACTGAAGCTTTCTTT.

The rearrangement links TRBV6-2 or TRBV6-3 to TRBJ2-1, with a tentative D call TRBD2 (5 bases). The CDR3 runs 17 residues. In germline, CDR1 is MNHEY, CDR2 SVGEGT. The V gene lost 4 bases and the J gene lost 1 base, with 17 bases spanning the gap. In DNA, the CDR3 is TGTGCCAGCAGTTCATTACCCGGTCGAGGGTCCTACAATGAGCAGTTCTTC. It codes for CASSSLPGRGSYNEQFF.

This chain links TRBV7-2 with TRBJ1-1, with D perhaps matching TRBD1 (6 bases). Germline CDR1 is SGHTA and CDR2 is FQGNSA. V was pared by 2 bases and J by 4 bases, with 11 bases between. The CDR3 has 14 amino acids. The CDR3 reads CASSLLRGGTEAFF. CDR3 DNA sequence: TGTGCCAGCAGCTTACTCAGGGGCGGCACTGAAGCTTTCTTT.

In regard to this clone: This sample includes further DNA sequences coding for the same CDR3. The CDR3 nucleotides are TGTGCCAGCAGGTGGACAGGGGGGAGCAATCAGCCCCAGCATTTT. Translation gives CASRWTGGSNQPQHF. The rearrangement joins TRBV2 to TRBJ1-5; 10 nucleotides align to TRBD1. The V gene's germline CDR1 is SNHLY and CDR2 FYNNEI. J gave up 1 base and V 6 bases, and 3 bases lay outside the gene matches. The CDR3 sequence is 15 residues long.

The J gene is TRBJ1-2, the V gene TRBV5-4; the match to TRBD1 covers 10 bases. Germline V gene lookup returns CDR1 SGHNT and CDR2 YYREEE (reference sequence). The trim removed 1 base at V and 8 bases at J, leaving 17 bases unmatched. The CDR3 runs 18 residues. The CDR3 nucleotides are TGTGCCAGCAGCTTGTTTGGGACAGGGGCCGAAAGTGGGGAGGGCTACACCTTC. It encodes CASSLFGTGAESGEGYTF.

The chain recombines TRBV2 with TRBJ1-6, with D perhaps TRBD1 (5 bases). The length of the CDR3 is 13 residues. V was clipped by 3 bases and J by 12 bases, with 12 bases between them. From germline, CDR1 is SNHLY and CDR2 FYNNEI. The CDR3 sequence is CASSDMAGQPLHF. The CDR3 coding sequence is TGTGCCAGCAGTGATATGGCAGGGCAACCCCTCCACTTT.

CDR3 in amino acids: CASSQDTTGNTEAFF. CDR3 DNA sequence: TGTGCCAGCAGCCAAGATACGACAGGGAACACTGAAGCTTTCTTT. The V and J genes are TRBV3-1 (or the pseudogene TRBV3-2) and TRBJ1-1; a weak D match, TRBD1 (6 bases). V was cut by 0 bases and J by 1 base, with 9 bases left in between. CDR3 length: 15 amino acids. Germline CDR1 and CDR2: LGHDT and YNNKEL (reference sequence).

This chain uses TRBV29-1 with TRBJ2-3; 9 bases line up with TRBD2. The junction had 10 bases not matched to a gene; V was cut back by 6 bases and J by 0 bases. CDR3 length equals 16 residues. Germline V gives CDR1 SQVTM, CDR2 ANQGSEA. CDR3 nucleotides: TGCAGCGTCACGGAAGGGCGGGGGGGTAGCACAGATACGCAGTATTTT. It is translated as CSVTEGRGGSTDTQYF.

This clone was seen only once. CDR3 loop: CASSPSSGGSYNEQFF. The CDR3, as DNA: TGTGCCAGCAGCCCTTCTAGCGGGGGCTCCTACAATGAGCAGTTCTTC. The genes are TRBV3-1 (or the pseudogene TRBV3-2) and TRBJ2-1; 10 nucleotides align to TRBD2. V trimming: 4 bases; J trimming: 0 bases; junction bases outside the gene matches: 3. Germline V gives CDR1 LGHDT, CDR2 YNNKEL (reference sequence). CDR3 length: 16 residues.

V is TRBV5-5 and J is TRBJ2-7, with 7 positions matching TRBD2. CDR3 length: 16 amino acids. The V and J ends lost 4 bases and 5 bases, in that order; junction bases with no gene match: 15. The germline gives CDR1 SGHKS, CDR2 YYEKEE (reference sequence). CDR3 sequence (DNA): TGTGCCAGCAGCGGGAGGGGCGTCGGGGGGAAGGACGAGCAGTACTTC. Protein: CASSGRGVGGKDEQYF.

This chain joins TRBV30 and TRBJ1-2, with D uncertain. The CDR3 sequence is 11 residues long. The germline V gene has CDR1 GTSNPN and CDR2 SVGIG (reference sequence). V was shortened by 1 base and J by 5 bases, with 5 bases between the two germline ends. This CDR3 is CAWSALYGYTF. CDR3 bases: TGTGCCTGGAGTGCGTTATATGGCTACACCTTC.

CDR3 bases: TGTGCCAGCAAGGACAGAGGCCCCTTGGCGTACTTC. Protein: CASKDRGPLAYF. The chain employs TRBV28 and TRBJ2-7, with D possibly being TRBD1 (6 bases). CDR1 is MDHEN and CDR2 is SYDVKM in the germline V gene. The CDR3 covers 12 residues. V lost 7 bases and J 12 bases, leaving 19 bases between the germline ends.

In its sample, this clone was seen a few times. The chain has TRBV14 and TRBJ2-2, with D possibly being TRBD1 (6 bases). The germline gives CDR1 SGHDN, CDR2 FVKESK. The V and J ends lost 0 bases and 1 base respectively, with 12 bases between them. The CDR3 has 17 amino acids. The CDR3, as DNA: TGTGCCAGCAGCCAAGATTACAGGGCTAGGAACACCGGGGAGCTGTTTTTT. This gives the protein CASSQDYRARNTGELFF.

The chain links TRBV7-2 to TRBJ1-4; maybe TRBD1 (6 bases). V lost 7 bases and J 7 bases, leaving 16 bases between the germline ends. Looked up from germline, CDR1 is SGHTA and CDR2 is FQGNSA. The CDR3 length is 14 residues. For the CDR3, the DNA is TGTGCCAGCAAACCGGGCAGGGGTCCTGAAAAACTGTTTTTT. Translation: CASKPGRGPEKLFF.

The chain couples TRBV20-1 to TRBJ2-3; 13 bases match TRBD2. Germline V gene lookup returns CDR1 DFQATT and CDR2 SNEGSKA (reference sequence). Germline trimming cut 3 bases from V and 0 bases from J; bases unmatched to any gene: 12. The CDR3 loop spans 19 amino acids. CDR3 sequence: CSASGGLAGAGGSTDTQYF. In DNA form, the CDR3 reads TGCAGTGCTAGTGGCGGACTAGCGGGAGCCGGCGGGAGCACAGATACGCAGTATTTT.

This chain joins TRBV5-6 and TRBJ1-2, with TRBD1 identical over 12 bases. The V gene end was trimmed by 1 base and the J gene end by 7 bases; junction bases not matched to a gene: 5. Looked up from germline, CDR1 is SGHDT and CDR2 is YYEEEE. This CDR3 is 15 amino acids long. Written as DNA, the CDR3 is TGTGCCAGCAGCTTGTCCGGGACAGGGGGCCGTGGCTACACCTTC. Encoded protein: CASSLSGTGGRGYTF.

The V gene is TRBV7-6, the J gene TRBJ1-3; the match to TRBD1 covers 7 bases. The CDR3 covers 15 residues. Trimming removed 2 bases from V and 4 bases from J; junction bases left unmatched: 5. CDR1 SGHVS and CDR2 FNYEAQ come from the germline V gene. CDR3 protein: CASSLKGARGNTIYF. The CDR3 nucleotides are TGTGCCAGCAGCTTAAAGGGGGCAAGAGGAAACACCATATATTTT.

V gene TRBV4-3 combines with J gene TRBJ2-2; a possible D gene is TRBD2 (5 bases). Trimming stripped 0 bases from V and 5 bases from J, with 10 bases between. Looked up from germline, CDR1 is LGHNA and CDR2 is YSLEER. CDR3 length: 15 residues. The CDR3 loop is CASSQEVGVTGELFF. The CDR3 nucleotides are TGCGCCAGCAGCCAAGAGGTCGGGGTAACCGGGGAGCTGTTTTTT.

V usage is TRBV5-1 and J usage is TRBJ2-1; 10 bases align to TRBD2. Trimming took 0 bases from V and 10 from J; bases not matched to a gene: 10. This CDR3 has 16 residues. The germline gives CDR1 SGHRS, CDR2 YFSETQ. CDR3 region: CASSLVPSGGAGEQFF. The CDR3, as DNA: TGCGCCAGCAGCTTGGTTCCTAGCGGGGGAGCCGGCGAGCAGTTCTTC.

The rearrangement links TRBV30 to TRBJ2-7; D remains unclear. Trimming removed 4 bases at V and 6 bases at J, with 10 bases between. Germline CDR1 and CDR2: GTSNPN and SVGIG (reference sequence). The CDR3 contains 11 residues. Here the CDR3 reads CAWTLVAEQYF. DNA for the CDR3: TGTGCCTGGACGTTAGTCGCCGAGCAGTACTTC.

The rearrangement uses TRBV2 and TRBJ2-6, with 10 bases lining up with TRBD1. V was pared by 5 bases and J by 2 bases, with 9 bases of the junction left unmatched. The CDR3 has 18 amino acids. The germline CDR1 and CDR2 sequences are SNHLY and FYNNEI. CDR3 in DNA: TGTGCCAGCAGTTCCCTACCGGGACAGGGGACTGGGGCCAACGTCCTGACTTTC. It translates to CASSSLPGQGTGANVLTF.

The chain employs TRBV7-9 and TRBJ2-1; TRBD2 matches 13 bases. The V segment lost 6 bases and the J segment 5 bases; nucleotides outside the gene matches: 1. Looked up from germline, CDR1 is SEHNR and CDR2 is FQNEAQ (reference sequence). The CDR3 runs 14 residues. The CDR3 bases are TGTGCCAGCAGTGGACTAGCGGGAGACAATGAGCAGTTCTTC. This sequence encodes CASSGLAGDNEQFF. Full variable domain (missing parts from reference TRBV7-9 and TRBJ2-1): DTGVSQNPRHKITKRGQNVTFRCDPISEHNRLYWYRQTLGQGPEFLTYFQNEAQLEKSRLLSDRFSAERPKGSFSTLEIQRTEQGDSAMYLCASSGLAGDNEQFFGPGTRLTVL.

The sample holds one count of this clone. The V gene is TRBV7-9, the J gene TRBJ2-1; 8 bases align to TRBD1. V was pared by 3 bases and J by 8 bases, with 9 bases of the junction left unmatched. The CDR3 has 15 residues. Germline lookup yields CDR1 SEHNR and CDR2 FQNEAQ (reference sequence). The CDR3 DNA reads TGTGCCAGCAGCTTTCCCAGGGGGCGGGCGGATGAGCAGTTCTTC. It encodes CASSFPRGRADEQFF.

This chain's CDR3 is CASSLWGEQEGGYTF. Here the CDR3 DNA reads TGCGCCAGCAGCTTGTGGGGGGAGCAAGAAGGGGGCTACACCTTC. The chain employs TRBV5-1 and TRBJ1-2, with D maybe TRBD1 (5 bases). V was trimmed by 1 base and J by 8 bases, leaving 18 bases between them. Germline-derived CDR1 and CDR2 are SGHRS and YFSETQ. This CDR3 is built from 15 residues.

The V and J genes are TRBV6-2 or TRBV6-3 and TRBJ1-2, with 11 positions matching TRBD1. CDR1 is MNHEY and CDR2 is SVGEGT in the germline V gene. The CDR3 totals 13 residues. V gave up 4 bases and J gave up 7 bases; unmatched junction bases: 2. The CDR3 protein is CASSWTGGRGYTF. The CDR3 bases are TGTGCCAGCAGTTGGACAGGGGGCCGTGGCTACACCTTC.

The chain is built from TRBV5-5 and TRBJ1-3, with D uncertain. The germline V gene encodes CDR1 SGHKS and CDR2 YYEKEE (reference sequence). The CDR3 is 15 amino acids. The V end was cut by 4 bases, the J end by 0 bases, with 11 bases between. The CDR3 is CASSILGVSGNTIYF. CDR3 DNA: TGTGCCAGCAGCATCCTGGGAGTCTCTGGAAACACCATATATTTT.

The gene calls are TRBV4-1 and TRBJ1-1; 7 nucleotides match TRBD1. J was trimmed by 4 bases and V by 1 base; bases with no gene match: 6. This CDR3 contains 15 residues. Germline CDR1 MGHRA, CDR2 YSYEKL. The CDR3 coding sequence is TGCGCCAGCAGCCAAGGGGCAGGGGGAGGCACTGAAGCTTTCTTT. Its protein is CASSQGAGGGTEAFF.